This TCR beta chain was identified in a study of early T cells in non-severe SARS-CoV-2 infection. Study as a whole: Sequencing was performed on bulk RNA from unsorted whole blood, leaving chains unpaired. Notes on the study in general: Database matching using VDJdb favored anti-spike CD8 responses, with private and CD4 specificities left missing.

This clonotype was counted between two and nine times. Its specificity is unknown. Individual cDNA molecules were tagged with unique molecular identifiers. From the 5' RACE reads, TCRdb called clonotypes with MiXCR, one entry per CDR3 protein. This table holds 65,000 to 75,000 distinct CDR3 sequences, about 13% found once. The CDR3 runs to 15 residues. From germline, CDR1 is SGHTA and CDR2 FQGNSA. The germline V and J ends were trimmed by 4 bases and 0 bases, with 13 bases remaining between them. The gene calls are TRBV7-2 and TRBJ2-7, with D unclear. The sequenced sample consisted of whole blood. This clonotype was obtained from an adult who was a healthcare worker with PCR-confirmed SARS-CoV-2 infection or an uninfected control (not recorded which). The CDR3 DNA is TGTGCCAGCAGCTCCCGGGTAACCATCTCCTACGAGCAGTACTTC. It specifies CASSSRVTISYEQYF.